Each of the 9 T cell receptor beta chains below was sequenced from the same sample in a study of T cells in Graves' hyperthyroidism and ophthalmopathy. RNA transcripts yielded amplified TCR beta CDR3 regions. RT-PCR in the first round (using the HTBI primer set) targeted the TCR CDR3. In TCRdb, the multiplex PCR reads were re-called with MiXCR into one record per CDR3 protein. The sample lists roughly 740,000 distinct CDR3 sequences, roughly 15% seen once, with around 7.7% in the top ten. Material for sequencing was blood. The receptors stem from a man aged 18 to 30 with Graves' hyperthyroidism.

This clonotype was seen many times. V usage is TRBV7-9 and J usage is TRBJ1-2; 11 nucleotides line up with TRBD1. The CDR3 covers 18 residues. The germline V gene encodes CDR1 SEHNR and CDR2 FQNEAQ (reference sequence). V shed 4 bases and J 7 bases; nucleotides not matched to a gene: 17. DNA for the CDR3: TGTGCCAGCAGCTACGCCCCCGGGACAGGGGGTGGGAGTGGTGGCTACACCTTC. Its translation is CASSYAPGTGGGSGGYTF. Combining the CDR3 with reference TRBV7-9 and TRBJ1-2 gives the whole variable domain DTGVSQNPRHKITKRGQNVTFRCDPISEHNRLYWYRQTLGQGPEFLTYFQNEAQLEKSRLLSDRFSAERPKGSFSTLEIQRTEQGDSAMYLCASSYAPGTGGGSGGYTFGSGTRLTVV.

This chain joins TRBV6-5 and TRBJ2-5; 7 nucleotides match TRBD2. V shed 0 bases and J 3 bases; nucleotides not matched to a gene: 10. Germline CDR1 and CDR2: MNHEY and SVGAGI. The CDR3 spans 17 residues. CDR3 DNA: TGTGCCAGCAGTTACTCGATGAGGCCGAGCGGGAAAGAGACCCAGTACTTC. This encodes CASSYSMRPSGKETQYF.

In its sample, this clonotype was seen a few times. This chain connects TRBV7-9 to TRBJ2-1; D uncertain. Trimming took off 3 bases at V and 6 bases at J, with 9 bases between the two ends. CDR1 and CDR2 (germline): SEHNR, FQNEAQ (reference sequence). The CDR3 runs 13 residues. The CDR3 sequence: CASSFPAGNEQFF. The CDR3 DNA reads as TGTGCCAGCAGCTTCCCGGCAGGCAATGAGCAGTTCTTC.

This clonotype was seen repeatedly, ten times or more. This chain connects TRBV28 to TRBJ1-1, with D possibly matching TRBD1 (6 bases). The germline CDR1 and CDR2 sequences are MDHEN and SYDVKM. The V end lost 3 bases, the J end lost 8 bases, and 10 bases lay between the germline ends. This CDR3 contains 12 residues. The CDR3: CASSLAGAEAFF. The DNA for the CDR3 is TGTGCCAGCAGTTTGGCGGGGGCGGAAGCTTTCTTT.

This clonotype was recorded many times. V usage is TRBV5-1 and J usage is TRBJ2-7; D perhaps matches TRBD1 (6 bases). Germline V CDR1 and CDR2: SGHRS, YFSETQ. This CDR3 spans 15 amino acids. The V and J ends lost 5 bases and 2 bases respectively, with 17 bases between them. The CDR3 DNA follows: TGCGCCAGCAGTTCCAACAGGGTTCCGACCTACGAGCAGTACTTC. This gives the protein CASSSNRVPTYEQYF. Supplemented by reference TRBV5-1 and TRBJ2-7, the full variable domain reads KAGVTQTPRYLIKTRGQQVTLSCSPISGHRSVSWYQQTPGQGLQFLFEYFSETQRNKGNFPGRFSGRQFSNSRSEMNVSTLELGDSALYLCASSSNRVPTYEQYFGPGTRLTVT.

This clonotype showed up just a few times. This rearrangement joins TRBV6-2 or TRBV6-3 to TRBJ2-2; D is uncertain. The V and J ends lost 5 bases and 6 bases respectively, with 16 bases between them. Germline CDR1 is MNHEY and CDR2 is SVGEGT. This CDR3 region has 15 residues. CDR3 bases: TGTGCCAGCAGTCGTACGGAGCCCCATGCCGGGGAGCTGTTTTTT. Its protein is CASSRTEPHAGELFF.

The J gene is TRBJ2-7, the V gene TRBV28, with 9 bases matching TRBD2. Germline V gene sequence: CDR1 MDHEN, CDR2 SYDVKM. The V gene end was trimmed by 4 bases and the J gene end by 3 bases; junction bases not matched to a gene: 7. This CDR3 spans 15 amino acids. CDR3 bases: TGTGCCAGCAGTTCGACGACTAGCGGATTCTACGAGCAGTACTTC. It yields the protein CASSSTTSGFYEQYF.

V usage is TRBV11-1 and J usage is TRBJ2-5, with 14 bases fitting TRBD2. V lost 5 bases to trimming and J lost 5 bases; unmatched junction nucleotides: 10. Germline-derived CDR1 and CDR2 are SGHAT and FQDESV (reference sequence). CDR3 length: 17 residues. The CDR3 protein is CASSRGLAGGRGETQYF. CDR3 DNA sequence: TGTGCCAGCAGCCGCGGACTAGCGGGAGGAAGGGGGGAGACCCAGTACTTC.

This clonotype was counted at least ten times. The rearrangement joins TRBV2 to TRBJ1-1, with D perhaps matching TRBD1 (5 bases). Between the trimmed V and J ends, which lost 5 bases and 5 bases, there was a span of 12 bases. The CDR3 is 13 amino acids. Per the germline V gene, CDR1 is SNHLY and CDR2 is FYNNEI. The CDR3 here is CASSTGAVTEAFF. The CDR3 DNA reads as TGTGCCAGCAGTACCGGGGCCGTAACTGAAGCTTTCTTT.